The TCR beta chain described here comes from a study of blood T cell repertoires in COVID-19. Overall study: Sources were T cells, B-cell-depleted T cells, or PBMCs; the material itself was cDNA or gDNA.

Data came from immunoSEQ multiplex PCR; TCRdb stores just in-frame clones and leaves some out. The table has 210,000 or so clones, approximately 80% seen once. Seattle patients were enrolled during active infection and followed longitudinally. The CDR3 sequence is 18 residues long. The germline CDR1 and CDR2 sequences are MDHEN and SYDVKM. V trimming: 6 bases; J trimming: 0 bases; junction bases outside the gene matches: 14. V and J are TRBV28 and TRBJ2-1; 7 bases are shared with TRBD2. This TCR was sampled from a woman older than 75 with COVID-19, enrolled during active disease. Sequenced: peripheral blood. The CDR3 DNA is TGTGCCAGCAGAACAATCAACGCGCGGGGGAGCTCCTACAATGAGCAGTTCTTC. This codes for CASRTINARGSSYNEQFF.